The next 23 T cell receptor beta chains were all read from a single sample in a study of OX40 agonist ivuxolimab in advanced cancers. Libraries were made using the immunoSEQ multiplex PCR assay. TCRdb carries this immuneACCESS record with in-frame sequences only. Its versions omit some clonotypes, under half of them owing to an unresolved V gene in the studies checked, with the rest unexplained. The sample includes 85,000 to 100,000 clones, with approximately 85% observed a single time. The ten largest clonotypes hold 3.5% to 4% of the sample. Specimen: CD4+ or CD8+ T cells sorted from blood, collected in a trial of the OX40 agonist ivuxolimab. The receptors stem from an adult with an advanced solid tumor such as melanoma, head and neck, liver or kidney cancer.

V usage is TRBV6-6 and J usage is TRBJ1-2; D perhaps matches TRBD1 (6 bases). V was shortened by 2 bases and J by 2 bases, with 9 bases between the two germline ends. The CDR3 extends over 14 amino acids. In germline, CDR1 is MNHNY, CDR2 SVGAGI (reference sequence). The CDR3 spells CASSYGGRNYGYTF. The CDR3, as DNA: TGTGCCAGCAGTTACGGGGGGCGGAACTATGGCTACACCTTC.

The V call is TRBV5-4, the J call TRBJ2-2; the match to TRBD1 covers 8 bases. CDR1 is SGHNT and CDR2 is YYREEE in the germline V gene (reference sequence). V gave up 4 bases and J gave up 7 bases; unmatched junction bases: 9. This CDR3 region has 15 residues. This chain's CDR3 is CASSLGQGVNGELFF. The CDR3, as DNA: TGTGCCAGCAGCCTCGGACAGGGAGTAAACGGGGAGCTGTTTTTT. The variable domain in full, completed from reference TRBV5-4 and TRBJ2-2, reads ETGVTQSPTHLIKTRGQQVTLRCSSQSGHNTVSWYQQALGQGPQFIFQYYREEENGRGNFPPRFSGLQFPNYSSELNVNALELDDSALYLCASSLGQGVNGELFFGEGSRLTVL.

V gene TRBV7-8 combines with J gene TRBJ2-7, with 8 bases matching TRBD1. Germline V gene data show CDR1 as SGHVS and CDR2 as FQNEAQ. V shed 2 bases and J 1 base; nucleotides not matched to a gene: 4. The CDR3 totals 15 residues. The CDR3 region is CASSLLDRASYEQYF. CDR3 DNA: TGTGCCAGCAGCTTATTGGACAGGGCTTCCTACGAGCAGTACTTC.

V usage is TRBV7-3 and J usage is TRBJ2-7; TRBD2 might be the D (6 bases). CDR1 is SGHTA and CDR2 is FQGTGA in the germline V gene. The V end lost 0 bases, the J end lost 6 bases, and 9 bases lay between the germline ends. CDR3 length equals 13 residues. In DNA, the CDR3 is TGTGCCAGCAGCTTAACGGGGACTGGCGAGCAGTACTTC. This gives the protein CASSLTGTGEQYF.

In this sample, this clone turned up once. This chain uses TRBV5-1 with TRBJ2-7; maybe TRBD1 (6 bases). The V end lost 0 bases, the J end lost 6 bases, and 10 bases lay between the germline ends. CDR1 and CDR2 from the germline V gene are SGHRS and YFSETQ. The CDR3 length is 13 residues. The CDR3: CASSLESRGEQYF. CDR3 DNA sequence: TGCGCCAGCAGCTTGGAAAGCAGGGGCGAGCAGTACTTC.

The chain recombines TRBV18 with TRBJ2-1; the D gene is possibly TRBD2 (5 bases). Germline V gene lookup returns CDR1 KGHSH and CDR2 LQKENI. Trimming removed 3 bases at V and 3 bases at J, with 9 bases between. The CDR3 covers 14 residues. The CDR3 sequence: CASSPAGLYNEQFF. The CDR3 DNA reads as TGTGCCAGCTCACCGGCAGGACTCTACAATGAGCAGTTCTTC.

This clone has only a few counts. The chain employs TRBV6-5 and TRBJ2-7; D gene uncertain. CDR1 is MNHEY and CDR2 is SVGAGI in the germline V gene. V was clipped by 0 bases and J by 5 bases, with 11 bases between them. The CDR3 has 14 residues. The CDR3 DNA reads as TGTGCCAGCAGTTACTCCCGATTGGTCGACGAGCAGTACTTC. This encodes CASSYSRLVDEQYF.

V is TRBV19 and J is TRBJ1-5; TRBD1 is a possible D gene (5 bases). This CDR3 region has 15 residues. Germline-derived CDR1 and CDR2 are LNHDA and SQIVND (reference sequence). The V end lost 6 bases, the J end lost 5 bases, and 17 bases lay between the germline ends. Written as DNA, the CDR3 is TGTGCCAGTAGGCCCCGGGACGCCCAGGATCAGCCCCAGCATTTT. Translated, it gives CASRPRDAQDQPQHF. Combining the CDR3 with reference TRBV19 and TRBJ1-5 gives the whole variable domain DGGITQSPKYLFRKEGQNVTLSCEQNLNHDAMYWYRQDPGQGLRLIYYSQIVNDFQKGDIAEGYSVSREKKESFPLTVTSAQKNPTAFYLCASRPRDAQDQPQHFGDGTRLSIL.

The genes are TRBV4-3 and TRBJ1-4, with D unresolved. V gave up 3 bases and J gave up 0 bases, with 8 bases separating them. The germline V gene encodes CDR1 LGHNA and CDR2 YSLEER. The CDR3 is 15 residues long. CDR3 coding DNA: TGCGCCAGCAGCCAGGACCGGGCAACTAATGAAAAACTGTTTTTT. Protein: CASSQDRATNEKLFF.

J is TRBJ1-1 and V is TRBV2; 8 bases match TRBD1. This CDR3 is built from 15 residues. Germline assignment: CDR1 SNHLY and CDR2 FYNNEI. V was pared by 7 bases and J by 5 bases, with 12 bases of the junction left unmatched. DNA for the CDR3: TGTGCCAGCAACCGACAGGGGACTACGGGGACTGAAGCTTTCTTT. Amino acids: CASNRQGTTGTEAFF.

The J gene is TRBJ1-1, the V gene TRBV6-6; TRBD1 agrees at 7 bases. Unmatched junction bases numbered 15, after V lost 6 bases and J lost 11 bases. The CDR3 loop spans 14 amino acids. CDR1 and CDR2 from the germline V gene are MNHNY and SVGAGI (reference sequence). The CDR3 nucleotides read TGTGCCAGCAGACCCGACAGGGAAGCGTTGAAGGCTTTCTTT. It codes for CASRPDREALKAFF.

This rearrangement joins TRBV14 to TRBJ2-3; TRBD2 matches 8 bases. V trimming: 1 base; J trimming: 10 bases; junction bases outside the gene matches: 7. Per germline, CDR1 SGHDN and CDR2 FVKESK. This CDR3 contains 14 residues. The CDR3 loop is CASSQGVSGIPQYF. The CDR3 DNA reads TGTGCCAGCAGCCAAGGGGTTAGCGGGATCCCGCAGTATTTT.

The chain links TRBV5-4 to TRBJ2-7; 9 bases are shared with TRBD2. V trimming: 4 bases; J trimming: 2 bases; junction bases outside the gene matches: 7. The CDR3 is 15 residues long. Germline loops: CDR1 SGHNT, CDR2 YYREEE (reference sequence). CDR3 protein: CASSAGGDGTYEQYF. DNA of the CDR3: TGTGCCAGCAGCGCGGGAGGGGACGGCACCTACGAGCAGTACTTC. Complete variable domain (other parts from reference TRBV5-4 and TRBJ2-7): ETGVTQSPTHLIKTRGQQVTLRCSSQSGHNTVSWYQQALGQGPQFIFQYYREEENGRGNFPPRFSGLQFPNYSSELNVNALELDDSALYLCASSAGGDGTYEQYFGPGTRLTVT.

As DNA, the CDR3 is TGTGCCAGCAGCTCGAAGACCGGTCCCGAGTCGTATGAGCAGTTCTTC. This codes for CASSSKTGPESYEQFF. The V gene is TRBV7-9, the J gene TRBJ2-1; D gene ambiguous. Germline assignment: CDR1 SEHNR and CDR2 FQNEAQ (reference sequence). The CDR3 runs to 16 residues. V lost 4 bases and J 8 bases, leaving 21 bases between the germline ends. Full variable domain (rest looked up from reference TRBV7-9 and TRBJ2-1): DTGVSQNPRHKITKRGQNVTFRCDPISEHNRLYWYRQTLGQGPEFLTYFQNEAQLEKSRLLSDRFSAERPKGSFSTLEIQRTEQGDSAMYLCASSSKTGPESYEQFFGPGTRLTVL.

This chain uses TRBV7-8 with TRBJ1-3; D is undetermined. The CDR3 length is 14 residues. Germline V CDR1 and CDR2: SGHVS, FQNEAQ. Trimming cost V 5 bases and J 0 bases, with 8 bases left between them. The CDR3 bases are TGTGCCAGCAGCCCATTGATCTCTGGAAACACCATATATTTT. This translates into CASSPLISGNTIYF.

Remarks on this clone: A read error may produce the germline difference seen at one junction end. Different DNA sequences within this sample yield the same CDR3. The chain carries TRBV7-9 and TRBJ1-3, with D uncertain. Per the germline V gene, CDR1 is SEHNR and CDR2 is FQNEAQ (reference sequence). This CDR3 region has 12 residues. For the CDR3, the DNA is TGCGCCAGCAGCTACGCGGGAAACACCATATATTTT. Its protein is CASSYAGNTIYF.

V usage is TRBV19 and J usage is TRBJ2-3; the D is unclear. Trimming removed 3 bases from V and 5 bases from J, with 9 bases in between. CDR1 LNHDA and CDR2 SQIVND come from the germline V gene (reference sequence). The CDR3 has 13 residues. CDR3 in amino acids: CASSISHQDTQYF. As DNA, the CDR3 is TGTGCCAGTAGTATTTCGCACCAAGATACGCAGTATTTT.

This chain uses TRBV7-3 with TRBJ2-3; tentative D call: TRBD2 (6 bases). CDR1 and CDR2 (germline): SGHTA, FQGTGA. V dropped 2 bases and J dropped 3 bases, with 9 bases sitting between them. The CDR3 loop spans 14 amino acids. The CDR3 here is CASSLGGNTDTQYF. CDR3 DNA sequence: TGTGCCAGCAGCTTAGGCGGGAATACAGATACGCAGTATTTT.

The rearrangement uses TRBV9 and TRBJ2-2; 7 bases are shared with TRBD1. The CDR3 sequence is 15 residues long. V lost 3 bases, J lost 8 bases, and 10 bases stayed unmatched. CDR1 and CDR2 from the germline V gene are SGDLS and YYNGEE. CDR3 sequence (DNA): TGTGCCAGCAGCGACCATCCAGGGGGTGAGGGGGAGCTGTTTTTT. This gives the protein CASSDHPGGEGELFF.

This chain uses TRBV7-9 with TRBJ2-5; 7 positions agree with TRBD1. Per germline, CDR1 SEHNR and CDR2 FQNEAQ (reference sequence). V lost 4 bases to trimming and J lost 0 bases; unmatched junction nucleotides: 2. The CDR3 loop spans 14 amino acids. CDR3 sequence: CASSSDRDQETQYF. The CDR3 nucleotides read TGTGCCAGCAGCTCCGACAGGGACCAAGAGACCCAGTACTTC.

This chain uses TRBV5-8 with TRBJ2-7; TRBD1 might be the D (5 bases). Germline V gives CDR1 SGHTS, CDR2 YDEGEE. This CDR3 spans 14 amino acids. V gave up 4 bases and J gave up 6 bases, with 17 bases separating them. CDR3 nucleotide sequence: TGTGCCAGCAGCCAGGGCCCCCCTCTGGGCGAGCAGTACTTC. Its translation: CASSQGPPLGEQYF.

To note about this clone: Relative to the germline gene, one junction end is altered; a read error may explain this. The chain has TRBV19 and TRBJ2-4, with 7 bases aligning to TRBD1. From germline, CDR1 is LNHDA and CDR2 SQIVND (reference sequence). The CDR3 is 9 amino acids. CDR3 nucleotides: TGTGCCAGTTGGGACAGCCAGGTCTTC. Amino acids: CASWDSQVF. The variable domain in full, with the rest retrieved from reference TRBV19 and TRBJ2-4, is DGGITQSPKYLFRKEGQNVTLSCEQNLNHDAMYWYRQDPGQGLRLIYYSQIVNDFQKGDIAEGYSVSREKKESFPLTVTSAQKNPTAFYLCASWDSQVFGAGTRLSVL.

This clone has only one observation. The chain joins TRBV5-1 to TRBJ2-3, with 7 positions matching TRBD2. The CDR3 contains 14 residues. Germline lookup yields CDR1 SGHRS and CDR2 YFSETQ. V lost 1 base, J lost 3 bases, and 2 bases stayed unmatched. CDR3: CASSLSGKTDTQYF. The CDR3 DNA sequence: TGCGCCAGCAGCTTGAGCGGGAAGACAGATACGCAGTATTTT.